This T cell receptor (beta chain) was identified during a study of blood T cells in healthy people across ages. Study-level findings and limits: Per million T cells, TCR beta diversity dropped about linearly as age rose.

Then a second PCR, running roughly 7 to 11 cycles, was carried out with a sample-barcoded 5' primer and a J-beta primer mix. Via MiXCR, TCRdb re-called the 5' RACE reads, giving one row per CDR3 protein. The table lists 1,500,000 or so distinct CDR3 sequences, around 59% of them singletons, with about 6.3% in the top ten. Comment on this clonotype: The antigen is not known.

The germline CDR1 and CDR2 sequences are SEHNR and FQNEAQ (reference sequence). CDR3 length: 17 amino acids. The J segment lost 2 bases and the V segment lost 5 bases, leaving 7 bases of the junction unmatched. Each donor gave roughly 9.2 milliliters of peripheral blood. This TCR was recovered from a man younger than 35 in good health. V is TRBV7-9 and J is TRBJ2-5, with 14 bases matching TRBD2. Input material: blood. For the CDR3, the DNA is TGTGCCAGCAGCCCCCAGGGACTAGCGGGAGAACAAGAGACCCAGTACTTC. This translates into CASSPQGLAGEQETQYF.